These T cell receptor beta chains were read from a single sample in a study of shared clonotypes between healthy human individuals. The data were produced by immunoSEQ multiplex PCR, yet TCRdb's version contains in-frame clones alone and is incomplete. This sample has 950,000 to 1,300,000 clones, with 70% to 80% found just once. The material sequenced was memory CD4+ T cells sorted from blood. The receptors derive from a man aged 18 to 30 in good health. Both conserved end residues are part of each CDR3. D genes are given only for firm matches. Clone size is not always given. Where it is, it says once, few, many or a class for expanded clones.

J gene | V gene | D gene | clone size | CDR3 protein | CDR3 DNA
TRBJ2-7 | TRBV20-1 | NA | once | CSARDSPGQYF | TGCAGTGCTAGAGATTCCCCGGGGCAGTACTTC
TRBJ2-5 | TRBV6-1 | NA | NA | CASSEEVDRPLGTQYF | TGTGCCAGCAGTGAAGAGGTGGACCGACCTTTGGGGACCCAGTACTTC
TRBJ2-7 | TRBV5-4 | TRBD2 | NA | CASSLASGSRYEQYF | TGTGCCAGCAGCTTGGCTAGCGGGAGCCGTTACGAGCAGTACTTC
TRBJ1-5 | TRBV6-1 | NA | NA | CASSEKAASNQPQHF | TGTGCCAGCAGTGAAAAGGCAGCCAGCAATCAGCCCCAGCATTTT
TRBJ1-2 | TRBV7-2 | TRBD1 | NA | CASSFGRGAQGYTF | TGTGCCAGCAGCTTTGGCAGGGGGGCGCAGGGCTACACCTTC
TRBJ1-1 | TRBV6-1 | TRBD1 | once | CASIGQGMNTEAFF | TGTGCCAGCATCGGACAGGGAATGAACACTGAAGCTTTCTTT
TRBJ2-7 | TRBV6-1 | NA | NA | CASSEAYEQYF | TGTGCCAGCAGTGAAGCTTACGAGCAGTACTTC
TRBJ2-3 | TRBV5-1 | NA | NA | CASSLELETQYF | TGCGCCAGCAGCCTGGAGCTAGAGACGCAGTATTTT
TRBJ1-5 | TRBV5-6 | TRBD1 | NA | CASSLGSPGQGRQPQHF | TGTGCCAGCAGCTTGGGTTCCCCGGGACAGGGACGTCAGCCCCAGCATTTT
TRBJ2-7 | TRBV6-5 | NA | NA | CASIGNSYEQYF | TGTGCCAGCATAGGCAACTCCTACGAGCAGTACTTC
TRBJ2-5 | TRBV18 | NA | once | CASSLLQEETQYF | TGTGCCAGCTCACTCCTCCAAGAAGAGACCCAGTACTTC
TRBJ1-3 | TRBV30 | TRBD1 | NA | CAWSVLGQRNTIYF | TGTGCCTGGAGTGTACTGGGACAGAGAAACACCATATATTTT
TRBJ1-1 | TRBV28 | NA | once | CASSFRGTGVTEAFF | TGTGCCAGCAGTTTCAGGGGAACGGGCGTCACTGAAGCTTTCTTT
TRBJ2-7 | TRBV5-4 | TRBD2 | NA | CASGTSGINYEQYF | TGTGCCAGTGGGACTAGCGGGATAAACTACGAGCAGTACTTC
TRBJ1-3 | TRBV15 | TRBD1 | NA | CATSKQTGDSGNTIYF | TGTGCCACCAGCAAGCAAACAGGGGACTCTGGAAACACCATATATTTT
TRBJ2-7 | TRBV6-5 | TRBD1 | NA | CASSNSGTGLEQYF | TGTGCCAGCAGCAATTCCGGGACAGGGCTCGAGCAGTACTTC
TRBJ2-6 | TRBV30 | TRBD1 | NA | CAWGTGGSGANVLTF | TGTGCCTGGGGGACAGGGGGGTCTGGGGCCAACGTCCTGACTTTC
TRBJ2-4 | TRBV5-5 | NA | NA | CASSFSSQGRGANIQYF | TGTGCCAGCAGCTTTTCCTCCCAGGGGAGGGGGGCAAACATTCAGTACTTC
TRBJ2-7 | TRBV5-6 | TRBD1 | NA | CASLERRTGRFPYEQYF | TGTGCCAGCCTAGAGAGGAGGACAGGGAGGTTTCCCTACGAGCAGTACTTC
TRBJ2-3 | TRBV28 | NA | NA | CASSGRAQSSTDTQYF | TGTGCCAGCAGTGGAAGGGCTCAATCTAGCACAGATACGCAGTATTTT